Shown below are 29 T cell receptor beta chains from a single sample sequenced in a study of blood T cell repertoires in COVID-19. Some clones are missing from TCRdb's copy, which holds only in-frame ones; the method was immunoSEQ multiplex PCR. The top ten hold approximately 2% of the sample, which has 150,000 to 200,000 clones, 85% to 95% seen once. Sequenced: peripheral blood. The receptors shown here come from a woman aged 55-75 years with COVID-19, enrolled during active disease.

The rearrangement joins TRBV10-3 to TRBJ1-6; a possible D gene is TRBD1 (5 bases). Trimming shortened V by 4 bases and J by 7 bases, and 8 bases separated the two germline ends. CDR3 length: 13 amino acids. Looked up from germline, CDR1 is ENHRY and CDR2 is SYGVKD. The CDR3 region is CAISGTQNSPLHF. The CDR3 DNA is TGTGCCATCAGTGGGACACAAAATTCACCCCTCCACTTT.

The V call is TRBV4-1, the J call TRBJ1-5; D not resolved. Trimming shortened V by 1 base and J by 5 bases, and 12 bases separated the two germline ends. This CDR3 has 15 amino acids. From germline, CDR1 is MGHRA and CDR2 YSYEKL. The CDR3 here is CASSQGSQRDQPQHF. CDR3 in DNA: TGCGCCAGCAGCCAAGGGTCTCAGAGGGATCAGCCCCAGCATTTT.

The chain combines TRBV7-3 with TRBJ2-2, with D maybe TRBD1 (6 bases). CDR1 and CDR2 (germline): SGHTA, FQGTGA. This CDR3 contains 16 residues. Trimming stripped 5 bases from V and 0 bases from J, with 13 bases between. This CDR3 is CASSVQGGPNTGELFF. The CDR3 DNA follows: TGTGCCAGCAGCGTCCAAGGGGGACCGAACACCGGGGAGCTGTTTTTT.

This clone was observed a few times. The CDR3 sequence: CASGSKDRAFTEAFF. The CDR3 nucleotides are TGTGCTAGTGGATCTAAGGACAGGGCCTTCACTGAAGCTTTCTTT. The chain couples TRBV12-5 to TRBJ1-1, with 8 nucleotides matching TRBD1. The CDR3 runs 15 residues. Germline V gene data show CDR1 as LGHNT and CDR2 as FRNRAP. The ends lost 6 bases at V and 4 bases at J; junction bases unmatched: 10.

The chain has TRBV29-1 and TRBJ1-1, with D tentatively TRBD1 (5 bases). Per germline, CDR1 SQVTM and CDR2 ANQGSEA. The V end lost 7 bases, the J end lost 7 bases, and 16 bases lay between the germline ends. The CDR3 spans 12 residues. The CDR3 DNA follows: TGCAGCGGTGGGCCAGGGCCTGTTGAAGCTTTCTTT. Its protein is CSGGPGPVEAFF.

The V and J genes are TRBV9 and TRBJ1-1, with 7 bases matching TRBD1. With V trimmed by 2 bases and J by 1 base, 5 bases remained unmatched. This CDR3 has 15 residues. Germline CDR1 is SGDLS and CDR2 is YYNGEE. CDR3: CASSVEGQPNTEAFF. The CDR3 DNA sequence: TGTGCCAGCAGCGTGGAGGGACAGCCGAACACTGAAGCTTTCTTT.

The V call is TRBV7-3, the J call TRBJ2-6; D might be TRBD1 (6 bases). The CDR3 spans 16 residues. The germline CDR1 and CDR2 sequences are SGHTA and FQGTGA. With 5 bases removed from V and 0 bases from J, the gap between germline ends came to 11 bases. The chain's CDR3 is CASSQGQISGANVLTF. As DNA, the CDR3 is TGTGCCAGCAGCCAAGGACAGATCTCTGGGGCCAACGTCCTGACTTTC.

V usage is TRBV15 and J usage is TRBJ1-5, with 7 bases that match TRBD1. V dropped 0 bases and J dropped 3; count of bases not matched to a gene: 8. The CDR3 totals 17 residues. The germline CDR1 and CDR2 sequences are LNHNV and YYDKDF (reference sequence). The CDR3 protein is CATSREGQQGFNQPQHF. The CDR3 region has the DNA TGTGCCACCAGCAGAGAAGGTCAACAGGGGTTCAATCAGCCCCAGCATTTT.

The chain uses TRBV4-2 and TRBJ2-7; D possibly corresponds to TRBD1 (6 bases). V lost 2 bases and J lost 3, with 17 bases in between. This CDR3 spans 16 amino acids. The V gene's germline CDR1 is LGHNA and CDR2 YNFKEQ. The CDR3 here is CASSQFGQGNIYEQYF. In DNA form, the CDR3 reads TGTGCCAGCAGCCAATTCGGGCAGGGGAATATCTACGAGCAGTACTTC.

The V gene is TRBV27, the J gene TRBJ2-1; 7 bases fit TRBD1. CDR1 is MNHEY, CDR2 SMNVEV, per germline (reference sequence). The CDR3 has 14 residues. V was pared by 4 bases and J by 5 bases, with 5 bases of the junction left unmatched. CDR3 residues: CASSSYRGHNEQFF. In DNA form, the CDR3 reads TGTGCCAGCAGTTCCTACAGGGGCCACAATGAGCAGTTCTTC.

This clone was counted a single time. The CDR3 protein is CASSLRDRGYNTGELFF. CDR3 nucleotide sequence: TGTGCCAGCAGCCTCCGGGACAGGGGCTATAACACCGGGGAGCTGTTTTTT. The chain employs TRBV3-1 (or the pseudogene TRBV3-2) and TRBJ2-2; TRBD1 agrees at 10 bases. The CDR3 consists of 17 residues. J gave up 2 bases and V 4 bases, and 7 bases lay outside the gene matches. Germline-derived CDR1 and CDR2 are LGHDT and YNNKEL (reference sequence).

The V gene is TRBV14, the J gene TRBJ1-1; TRBD1 aligns across 7 bases. The CDR3 sequence is 15 residues long. Germline CDR1 and CDR2: SGHDN and FVKESK. V was clipped by 1 base and J by 13 bases; unmatched bases: 15. The CDR3 is CASSQGTPTGFKVFF. CDR3 in DNA: TGTGCCAGCAGCCAAGGAACCCCGACAGGGTTTAAGGTTTTCTTT.

This clone came up a few times. The rearrangement joins TRBV10-2 to TRBJ2-2; 15 positions agree with TRBD2. This CDR3 comprises 19 residues. Germline V gene data show CDR1 as WSHSY and CDR2 as SAAADI. Germline trimming cut 7 bases from V and 3 bases from J; bases unmatched to any gene: 12. The CDR3 DNA sequence: TGCGCCAGCAAATCTACGGGACTAGCGGGGGGACGGTACACCGGGGAGCTGTTTTTT. Residues: CASKSTGLAGGRYTGELFF.

This chain joins TRBV29-1 and TRBJ2-7; TRBD1 agrees at 7 bases. Trimming took 1 base from V and 4 from J; bases not matched to a gene: 4. This CDR3 contains 13 residues. Germline CDR1 SQVTM, CDR2 ANQGSEA. CDR3 protein: CSVEVDRYYEQYF. In DNA form, the CDR3 reads TGCAGCGTTGAAGTGGACAGGTATTACGAGCAGTACTTC.

The J gene is TRBJ1-5, the V gene TRBV7-2; 10 bases agree with TRBD1. This CDR3 spans 16 amino acids. Germline V gene sequence: CDR1 SGHTA, CDR2 FQGNSA. The V and J ends lost 0 bases and 8 bases, in that order; junction bases with no gene match: 7. CDR3 coding DNA: TGTGCCAGCAGCTTAGCCCCGACAGGGGGCGTAGAGCCCCAGCATTTT. Its translation is CASSLAPTGGVEPQHF.

The chain recombines TRBV7-6 with TRBJ2-2; the match to TRBD2 covers 9 bases. V lost 3 bases to trimming and J lost 10 bases; unmatched junction nucleotides: 9. The germline gives CDR1 SGHVS, CDR2 FNYEAQ. The CDR3 covers 15 residues. The CDR3 region is CASSFFGGGGQELFF. CDR3 sequence (DNA): TGTGCCAGCAGCTTCTTCGGCGGGGGGGGCCAGGAGCTGTTTTTT. Based on the CDR3 plus reference TRBV7-6 and TRBJ2-2, the full variable domain is GAGVSQSPRYKVTKRGQDVALRCDPISGHVSLYWYRQALGQGPEFLTYFNYEAQQDKSGLPNDRFSAERPEGSISTLTIQRTEQRDSAMYRCASSFFGGGGQELFFGEGSRLTVL.

The chain employs TRBV11-3 and TRBJ2-3; D gene ambiguous. The CDR3 has 13 residues. Trimming took 4 bases from V and 4 from J, leaving 9 bases between them. In germline, CDR1 is SGHNT, CDR2 YENEEA. This chain's CDR3 is CASSSGVPDTQYF. In DNA form, the CDR3 reads TGTGCCAGCAGCTCCGGAGTTCCAGATACGCAGTATTTT.

The CDR3 is CASSPDRGHYEQYF. The CDR3 DNA reads TGCGCCAGCAGCCCGGACAGGGGACACTACGAGCAGTACTTC. This chain connects TRBV4-3 to TRBJ2-7, with TRBD1 matching 9 bases. Trimming at V came to 4 bases and at J to 3 bases, leaving 4 bases not matched to a gene. The CDR3 extends over 14 amino acids. Germline CDR1 reads LGHNA; CDR2 reads YSLEER.

This chain uses TRBV6-5 with TRBJ1-2; TRBD1 matches 8 bases. The CDR3 extends over 13 amino acids. Germline loops: CDR1 MNHEY, CDR2 SVGAGI. V was clipped by 6 bases and J by 7 bases; unmatched bases: 7. The CDR3 DNA sequence: TGTGCCAGCAGCCCAACAGGGGGGGGTGGCTACACCTTC. Its protein is CASSPTGGGGYTF.

The V and J genes are TRBV3-1 (or the pseudogene TRBV3-2) and TRBJ1-6; no firm D call. The CDR3 has 14 residues. Trimming left V 4 bases short and J 4 bases short, with 8 bases between. CDR1 and CDR2 from the germline V gene are LGHDT and YNNKEL (reference sequence). CDR3 in DNA: TGTGCCAGCAGCCGTGAGGGTTATAATTCACCCCTCCACTTT. Protein product: CASSREGYNSPLHF.

The rearrangement joins TRBV27 to TRBJ1-3; no definite D call. The CDR3 consists of 14 residues. Deletions cut 5 bases from V and 0 bases from J, with 8 bases between. Germline-derived CDR1 and CDR2 are MNHEY and SMNVEV (reference sequence). The CDR3 coding sequence is TGTGCCAGCAGTCGCGGGGTCTCTGGAAACACCATATATTTT. This codes for CASSRGVSGNTIYF.

V and J are TRBV6-2 or TRBV6-3 and TRBJ2-3; TRBD2 aligns across 7 bases. V trimming: 0 bases; J trimming: 6 bases; junction bases outside the gene matches: 12. The germline V gene has CDR1 MNHEY and CDR2 SVGEGT. This CDR3 comprises 17 residues. As DNA, the CDR3 is TGTGCCAGCAGTTACTCCTTCGGGGGGATCTCGATTGATACGCAGTATTTT. Translating gives CASSYSFGGISIDTQYF.

The chain combines TRBV4-3 with TRBJ2-2; no firm D call. Germline assignment: CDR1 LGHNA and CDR2 YSLEER. There are 15 residues in the CDR3. V lost 0 bases, J lost 4 bases, and 9 bases lay in between. The CDR3 nucleotides are TGCGCCAGCAGCCAAGATGGTTGGAGCACCGGGGAGCTGTTTTTT. Translation: CASSQDGWSTGELFF.

The gene calls are TRBV7-2 and TRBJ1-2, with D maybe TRBD1 (5 bases). Germline V gives CDR1 SGHTA, CDR2 FQGNSA. V was cut by 1 base and J by 5 bases, with 20 bases left in between. There are 17 residues in the CDR3. For the CDR3, the DNA is TGTGCCAGCAGCTTAGGGAGGGTAACAGGCCCGGGTTATGGCTACACCTTC. Its protein product is CASSLGRVTGPGYGYTF.

The chain carries TRBV5-1 and TRBJ2-2; TRBD2 matches at 12 bases. After removal of 7 bases from V and 7 bases from J, the junction contained 14 bases not matched to a gene. CDR1 SGHRS and CDR2 YFSETQ come from the germline V gene. This CDR3 has 17 amino acids. CDR3 residues: CASGNRLAGASGGELFF. Here the CDR3 DNA reads TGCGCCAGCGGGAATCGACTAGCGGGGGCCTCGGGCGGGGAGCTGTTTTTT. The full variable domain, with the rest looked up from reference TRBV5-1 and TRBJ2-2, is KAGVTQTPRYLIKTRGQQVTLSCSPISGHRSVSWYQQTPGQGLQFLFEYFSETQRNKGNFPGRFSGRQFSNSRSEMNVSTLELGDSALYLCASGNRLAGASGGELFFGEGSRLTVL.

The chain links TRBV5-4 to TRBJ2-7; 8 positions match TRBD1. This CDR3 spans 14 amino acids. Germline CDR1 SGHNT, CDR2 YYREEE (reference sequence). V trimming: 4 bases; J trimming: 9 bases; junction bases outside the gene matches: 12. CDR3 sequence: CASSLRDRQAGQYF. The CDR3 bases are TGTGCCAGCAGCCTCCGGGACAGGCAAGCTGGGCAGTACTTC.

The chain employs TRBV10-3 and TRBJ2-5, with a possible D match to TRBD1 (6 bases). Germline assignment: CDR1 ENHRY and CDR2 SYGVKD. The CDR3 consists of 12 residues. Trimming cost V 6 bases and J 5 bases, with 10 bases left between them. The CDR3 nucleotides are TGTGCCATCAGGGGGCAGGGGGAGACCCAGTACTTC. Encoded protein: CAIRGQGETQYF.

The chain joins TRBV4-3 to TRBJ1-5; D unresolved. CDR3 length equals 18 residues. The V and J ends lost 0 bases and 2 bases respectively, with 17 bases between them. Germline CDR1 is LGHNA and CDR2 is YSLEER. The CDR3 nucleotides read TGCGCCAGCAGCCAAGAAGCCTGGAGGGCGGGTGGCAATCAGCCCCAGCATTTT. This sequence encodes CASSQEAWRAGGNQPQHF.

This chain joins TRBV18 and TRBJ1-6; 9 bases match TRBD1. Germline V gives CDR1 KGHSH, CDR2 LQKENI. Trimming took 4 bases from V and 12 from J; bases not matched to a gene: 13. There are 16 residues in the CDR3. In DNA, the CDR3 is TGTGCCAGCTCACAACTCCCCGGGACAGGGACTAAACCCCTCCACTTT. This codes for CASSQLPGTGTKPLHF.